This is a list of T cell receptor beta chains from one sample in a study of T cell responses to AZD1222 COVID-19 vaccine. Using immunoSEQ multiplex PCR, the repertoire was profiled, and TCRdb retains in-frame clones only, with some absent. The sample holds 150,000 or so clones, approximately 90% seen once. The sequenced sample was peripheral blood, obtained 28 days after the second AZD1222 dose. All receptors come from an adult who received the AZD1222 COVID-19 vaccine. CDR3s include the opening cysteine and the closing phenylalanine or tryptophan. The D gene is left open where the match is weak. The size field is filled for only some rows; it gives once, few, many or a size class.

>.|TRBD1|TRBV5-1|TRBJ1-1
TGCGCCAGCAGCGGCGGACAGGCTAACACTGAAGCTTTCTTT
CASSGGQANTEAFF
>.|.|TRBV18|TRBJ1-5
TGTGCCAGCTCACCGGCCGGGGGCCCTCAGCCCCAGCATTTT
CASSPAGGPQPQHF
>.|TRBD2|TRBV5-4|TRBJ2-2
TGTGCCAGCAGCGCCGGGGGGAGGGACACCGGGGAGCTGTTTTTT
CASSAGGRDTGELFF
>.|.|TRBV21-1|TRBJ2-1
TGTGCCAGCAGCAGGGGACCGGGACTTACCCCTTGGAATGAGCAGTTCTTC
CASSRGPGLTPWNEQFF
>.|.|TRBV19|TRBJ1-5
TGTGCCAGTAGTATAGGGAAGCAGGGTCAGCCCCAGCATTTT
CASSIGKQGQPQHF
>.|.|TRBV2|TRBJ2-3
TGTGCCAGCAGTGAAGGGGTTCCAGGGAAAGGTACGCAGTATTTT
CASSEGVPGKGTQYF
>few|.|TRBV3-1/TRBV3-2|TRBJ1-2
TGTGCCAGCAGCCCCGTAGGAGCCCCTAACTATGGCTACACCTTC
CASSPVGAPNYGYTF
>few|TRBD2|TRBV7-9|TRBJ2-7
TGTGCCAGCAGCTCTAGCGGGAGGGACTACGAGCAGTACTTC
CASSSSGRDYEQYF
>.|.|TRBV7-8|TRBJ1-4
TGTGCCAGCAGCTTAAGTCTTGGTCCCGGACGCGGTGAAAAACTGTTTTTT
CASSLSLGPGRGEKLFF
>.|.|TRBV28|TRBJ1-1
TGTGCCAGCAGCGCAGGGTTCATGAACACTGAAGCTTTCTTT
CASSAGFMNTEAFF
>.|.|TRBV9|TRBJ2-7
TGTGCCAGCAGCGTAGGCCTCCCAGCACAGGGCGGGTACGAGCAGTACTTC
CASSVGLPAQGGYEQYF
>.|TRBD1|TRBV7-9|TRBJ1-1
TGTGCCAGCAGCTTCCGGACAGGGAGCATGAACACTGAAGCTTTCTTT
CASSFRTGSMNTEAFF
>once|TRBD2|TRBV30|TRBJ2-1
TGTGCCGGTAGCGGGAGTGGGAATGAGCAGTTCTTC
CAGSGSGNEQFF
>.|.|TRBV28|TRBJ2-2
TGTGCCAGCAGTTTAAGGGTTGAGCTAACGGCCGGGGAGCTGTTTTTT
CASSLRVELTAGELFF
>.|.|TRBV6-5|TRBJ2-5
TGTGCCAGCAGTTACGCGGGAAGTTTACAAGAGACCCAGTACTTC
CASSYAGSLQETQYF
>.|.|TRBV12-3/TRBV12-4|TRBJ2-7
TGTGCCAGCAGTTTAACAGGATCCGAGCAGTACTTC
CASSLTGSEQYF
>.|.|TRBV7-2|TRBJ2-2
TGTGCCAGCAGCTTAGCGTTGGTTTCGAACACCGGGGAGCTGTTTTTT
CASSLALVSNTGELFF
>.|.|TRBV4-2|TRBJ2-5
TGTGCCAGCAGCCAGGTAGAGGAAGAGACCCAGTACTTC
CASSQVEEETQYF
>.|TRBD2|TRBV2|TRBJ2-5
TGTGCCAGCCTTGGACTAGCGAGAGAGACCCAGTACTTC
CASLGLARETQYF
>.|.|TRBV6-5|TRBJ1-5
TGTGCCAGCGGCCTTAGGAGTTTCCAGCCCCAGCATTTT
CASGLRSFQPQHF
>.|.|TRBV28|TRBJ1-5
TGTGCCAGCAGTTCACCTACAGGGAGAGAACAGCCCCAGCATTTT
CASSSPTGREQPQHF
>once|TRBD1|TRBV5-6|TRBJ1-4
TGTGCCAGCAGCCCGGGACAGGGGTTCTATAATGAAAAACTGTTTTTT
CASSPGQGFYNEKLFF
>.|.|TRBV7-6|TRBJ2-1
TGTGCCAGCAGCTTAGCGCCTGGGAATGAGCAGTTCTTC
CASSLAPGNEQFF
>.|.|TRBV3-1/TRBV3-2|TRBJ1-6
TGTGCCAGCAGCCAAGACTTAGAGTTACGAAATAATTCACCCCTCCACTTT
CASSQDLELRNNSPLHF
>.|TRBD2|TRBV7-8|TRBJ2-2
TGTGCCAGCAGCCCGTCACTAGCGGGGGGGCTTTGGGAGCTGTTTTTT
CASSPSLAGGLWELFF
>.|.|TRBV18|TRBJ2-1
TGTGCCAGCTCACCCCCTCTGGGGGAATCAGCGAATGAGCAGTTCTTC
CASSPPLGESANEQFF
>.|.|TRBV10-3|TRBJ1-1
TGTGCCATCAGTGGGGCGGGGGGCACTGAAGCTTTCTTT
CAISGAGGTEAFF
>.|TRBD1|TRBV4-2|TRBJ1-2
TGTGCCAGCAGCCAAGATCTACAGGGGGCTGGTGGCTACACCTTC
CASSQDLQGAGGYTF
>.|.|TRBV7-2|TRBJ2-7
TGTGCCAGCAGCTTCTACAGGGACCTACGATTC
CASSFYRDLRF
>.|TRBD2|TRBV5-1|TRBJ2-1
TGCGCCAGCAGCTTGGAATTAGCGGGGGGTGGGCAGTTCTTC
CASSLELAGGGQFF
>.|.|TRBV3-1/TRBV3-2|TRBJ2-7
TGTGCCAGCAGCCTCTTTATCGGCGGTTCCCCCTCCTACGAGCAGTACTTC
CASSLFIGGSPSYEQYF
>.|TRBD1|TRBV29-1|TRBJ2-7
TGCAGCGTGGTAAAACAGGGGTATATCTACGAGCAGTACTTC
CSVVKQGYIYEQYF
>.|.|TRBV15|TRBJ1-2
TGTGCCACCAGCAGAGATCAATATGGCTACACCTTC
CATSRDQYGYTF
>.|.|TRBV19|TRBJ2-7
TGTGCCAGTAAGGAGGGGACGGCCTACGAGCAGTACTTC
CASKEGTAYEQYF
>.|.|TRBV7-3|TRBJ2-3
TGTGCCAGCAGCTTAATGACGGCTAGCACAGATACGCAGTATTTT
CASSLMTASTDTQYF
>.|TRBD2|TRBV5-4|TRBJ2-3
TGTGCCAGCAGCTTGGGACTAGCGGGGACGAATACGCAGTATTTT
CASSLGLAGTNTQYF
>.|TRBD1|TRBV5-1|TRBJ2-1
TGCGCCAGCAGCCCGGGAAGGACAGGAAACTACAATGAGCAGTTCTTC
CASSPGRTGNYNEQFF
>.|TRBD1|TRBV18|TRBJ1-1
TGTGCCAGCTCATACGGGACAGGGTTAGGGAACACTGAAGCTTTCTTT
CASSYGTGLGNTEAFF
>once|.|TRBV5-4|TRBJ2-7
TGTGCCAGCAGCCGGGACCCAACCTACGAGCAGTACTTC
CASSRDPTYEQYF
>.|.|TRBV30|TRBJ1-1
TGTGCCTGGAGAAGACCGGGCCTAGGGGTTGGGAGCACTGAAGCTTTCTTT
CAWRRPGLGVGSTEAFF
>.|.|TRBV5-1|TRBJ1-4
TGCGCCAGCAGCTACGGCCGAATATCTGAAAAACTGTTTTTT
CASSYGRISEKLFF
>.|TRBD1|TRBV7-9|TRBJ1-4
TGTGCCAGCAGCTCGTCCGGGACAGGGGTTGAAAAACTGTTTTTT
CASSSSGTGVEKLFF
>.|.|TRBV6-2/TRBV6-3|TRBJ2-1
TGTGCCAGCAGTTACGGGCGACTAGAGCAGTTCTTC
CASSYGRLEQFF
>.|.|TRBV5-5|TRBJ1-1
TGTGCCAGCAGCTCGCAGACAGCTTTGAACACTGAAGCTTTCTTT
CASSSQTALNTEAFF
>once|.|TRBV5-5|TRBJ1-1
TGTGCCAGCAGTGGGATAAACCCTCTCGTTGGCGGAGCTTTCTTT
CASSGINPLVGGAFF
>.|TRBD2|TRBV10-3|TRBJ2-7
TGTGCCATCAGTGCGCCCGGACTAGCGGGCGGATACGAGCAGTACTTC
CAISAPGLAGGYEQYF
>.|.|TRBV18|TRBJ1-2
TGTGCCAGCTCACCATGGGGTACAGAAGGGGCCCCGGATGGCTACACCTTC
CASSPWGTEGAPDGYTF
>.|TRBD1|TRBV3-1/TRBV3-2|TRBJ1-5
TGTGCCAGCACCTACGACAGGGAGGGAAATCAGCCCCAGCATTTT
CASTYDREGNQPQHF
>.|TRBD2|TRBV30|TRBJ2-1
TGTGCCTGGAGTGCGACTAGCGGATATATCTACAATGAGCAGTTCTTC
CAWSATSGYIYNEQFF
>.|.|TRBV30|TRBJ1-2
TGTGCCTGGAGTGTACAGCTAGCTAACTATGGCTACACCTTC
CAWSVQLANYGYTF
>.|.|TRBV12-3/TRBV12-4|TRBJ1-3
TGTGCCAGCAGTTCTGGAAACACCATATATTTT
CASSSGNTIYF
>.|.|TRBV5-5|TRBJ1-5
TGTGCCAGCAGCTTGGAGGCAGCGAATAGCAATCAGCCCCAGCATTTT
CASSLEAANSNQPQHF
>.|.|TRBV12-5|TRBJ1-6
TGTGCTAGTGGTTTGGTACAGGTAATCGGCTCCTATAATTCACCCCTCCACTTT
CASGLVQVIGSYNSPLHF
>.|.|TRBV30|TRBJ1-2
TGTGCCTGGAGTATAACAGTTGGGAGCGGTGGCTACACCTTC
CAWSITVGSGGYTF